One and the same sample provided the 11 T cell receptor beta chains below, sequenced in a study of cytomegalovirus exposure and HLA in healthy donors. Clones were read by immunoSEQ multiplex PCR, and TCRdb kept only the in-frame ones, dropping some. The sample consists of 100,000 to 150,000 clones, about 83% of them appearing once. Sequencing was done on a sample of PBMCs. The receptors come from a woman aged 30 to 39 in good health and CMV-seronegative.

The rearrangement joins TRBV5-4 to TRBJ1-6; possibly TRBD1 for D (5 bases). The CDR3 has 14 residues. V shed 3 bases and J shed 7 bases, with 11 bases lying between them. Germline values: CDR1 SGHNT, CDR2 YYREEE (reference sequence). The CDR3 DNA is TGTGCCAGCAGCTGGGGCTCTGTAAATTCACCCCTCCACTTT. Amino acid sequence: CASSWGSVNSPLHF. Drawing the rest from reference TRBV5-4 and TRBJ1-6, the complete variable domain is ETGVTQSPTHLIKTRGQQVTLRCSSQSGHNTVSWYQQALGQGPQFIFQYYREEENGRGNFPPRFSGLQFPNYSSELNVNALELDDSALYLCASSWGSVNSPLHFGNGTRLTVT.

The gene calls are TRBV5-1 and TRBJ2-5; a weak D match, TRBD2 (6 bases). V was trimmed by 0 bases and J by 4 bases, leaving 16 bases between them. The CDR3 extends over 16 amino acids. The germline gives CDR1 SGHRS, CDR2 YFSETQ. This CDR3 reads CASSLADPRGRETQYF. The CDR3 DNA sequence: TGCGCCAGCAGCTTGGCGGACCCCCGGGGGAGAGAGACCCAGTACTTC.

The J gene is TRBJ2-7, the V gene TRBV19; maybe TRBD1 (6 bases). CDR3 length equals 15 residues. Germline CDR1 reads LNHDA; CDR2 reads SQIVND (reference sequence). V lost 4 bases to trimming and J lost 6 bases, with 19 bases between them. DNA of the CDR3: TGTGCCAGTAGTACAGAATTTAGGGGGACATCCGAGCAGTACTTC. It is translated as CASSTEFRGTSEQYF.

V and J are TRBV29-1 and TRBJ1-2; D call uncertain. CDR1 and CDR2 from the germline V gene are SQVTM and ANQGSEA. The V and J ends lost 7 bases and 8 bases respectively, with 20 bases between them. The CDR3 runs to 13 residues. The CDR3 nucleotides read TGCAGCGCAGAAGAGTCCCCCAGAGGGGGCTACACCTTC. This encodes CSAEESPRGGYTF. Filled out from reference TRBV29-1 and TRBJ1-2, the complete variable domain reads SAVISQKPSRDICQRGTSLTIQCQVDSQVTMMFWYRQQPGQSLTLIATANQGSEATYESGFVIDKFPISRPNLTFSTLTVSNMSPEDSSIYLCSAEESPRGGYTFGSGTRLTVV.

This chain connects TRBV4-2 to TRBJ1-1; perhaps TRBD1 as D (5 bases). Germline loops: CDR1 LGHNA, CDR2 YNFKEQ. The CDR3 is 13 amino acids. The V and J ends lost 0 bases and 8 bases respectively, with 10 bases between them. CDR3 loop: CASSQDTQGEAFF. For the CDR3, the DNA is TGTGCCAGCAGCCAAGATACGCAGGGAGAAGCTTTCTTT.

This chain connects TRBV4-3 to TRBJ2-2; D perhaps matches TRBD1 (6 bases). CDR3 length equals 15 residues. V was cut by 0 bases and J by 7 bases, with 12 bases left in between. Germline V gene data show CDR1 as LGHNA and CDR2 as YSLEER. This CDR3 reads CASSQDFPGHGELFF. CDR3 nucleotides: TGCGCCAGCAGCCAAGACTTTCCGGGACACGGGGAGCTGTTTTTT.

The rearrangement links TRBV7-6 to TRBJ2-7; TRBD1 aligns across 10 bases. With 5 bases clipped from V and 6 bases from J, the junction kept 7 bases outside the gene matches. The CDR3 contains 14 residues. Germline V gene sequence: CDR1 SGHVS, CDR2 FNYEAQ. The CDR3 region has the DNA TGTGCCAGCAGCACCGACAGGGGGCGCGGCGAGCAGTACTTC. This codes for CASSTDRGRGEQYF.

The chain has TRBV6-5 and TRBJ2-3; TRBD1 matches 7 bases. Losses at the gene ends were 4 bases for V and 2 bases for J; bases not matched to a gene: 6. CDR1 is MNHEY, CDR2 SVGAGI, per germline. The CDR3 sequence is 15 residues long. The CDR3: CASSSTGASTDTQYF. In DNA, the CDR3 is TGTGCCAGCAGTTCTACAGGGGCTTCCACAGATACGCAGTATTTT.

V and J are TRBV27 and TRBJ2-3, with 8 bases identical to TRBD1. Germline assignment: CDR1 MNHEY and CDR2 SMNVEV (reference sequence). Unmatched junction bases numbered 10, after V lost 3 bases and J lost 2 bases. The CDR3 contains 17 residues. CDR3 sequence: CASSLVGTGIYTDTQYF. Here the CDR3 DNA reads TGTGCCAGCAGTTTGGTAGGGACAGGCATCTACACAGATACGCAGTATTTT.

The V and J genes are TRBV2 and TRBJ2-7, with 7 bases identical to TRBD2. This CDR3 has 14 amino acids. Germline CDR1 SNHLY, CDR2 FYNNEI. V lost 6 bases and J lost 4; bases outside the gene matches: 9. CDR3 sequence (DNA): TGTGCCAGCAGCGCCGAGGGGAGGGTGTACGAGCAGTACTTC. Its translation: CASSAEGRVYEQYF.

The chain carries TRBV20-1 and TRBJ2-1, with D unresolved. V lost 1 base to trimming and J lost 10 bases, with 8 bases between them. Germline CDR1 and CDR2: DFQATT and SNEGSKA (reference sequence). CDR3 length: 11 residues. The CDR3 protein is CSARGQIEQFF. The CDR3, as DNA: TGCAGTGCTAGAGGTCAGATAGAGCAGTTCTTC.